One sample yielded the 30 T cell receptor beta chains listed below, sequenced in a study of shared clonotypes between healthy human individuals. Naive CD8 cells, CD45RO-negative and positively selected for CCR7, excluded terminally differentiated effector memory CD45RA+ cells. Clones were sequenced by immunoSEQ multiplex PCR, and TCRdb holds only the in-frame ones, with some missing. The table records some 2.1 million clones, roughly 95% of them present only once. The sequencing input was naive CD8+ T cells from PBMCs. The receptors come from a man younger than 35 in good health. Some clones in this sample may be carry-over from other donors' samples.

In the case of this clone: The identical CDR3 is also encoded by other nucleotide sequences in the sample. The genes are TRBV6-5 and TRBJ2-7, with D maybe TRBD1 (6 bases). Trimming removed 2 bases from V and 2 bases from J, with 10 bases in between. CDR1 MNHEY and CDR2 SVGAGI come from the germline V gene. The CDR3 runs to 14 residues. CDR3 bases: TGTGCCAGCAGTTACCTGGACAGAACCTACGAGCAGTACTTC. Translation gives CASSYLDRTYEQYF.

The chain has TRBV4-1 and TRBJ1-1, with D uncertain. The CDR3 spans 15 residues. V lost 0 bases and J 0 bases, leaving 8 bases between the germline ends. Germline CDR1 MGHRA, CDR2 YSYEKL. The CDR3, as DNA: TGCGCCAGCAGCCAAGAGGGGTTTATGAACACTGAAGCTTTCTTT. This encodes CASSQEGFMNTEAFF.

In its sample, this clone was seen once. The chain links TRBV20-1 to TRBJ2-7; 8 bases map to TRBD1. The CDR3 has 11 residues. J was trimmed by 7 bases and V by 3 bases; bases with no gene match: 2. CDR1 DFQATT and CDR2 SNEGSKA come from the germline V gene (reference sequence). CDR3: CSASYRGEQYF. The CDR3 DNA sequence: TGCAGTGCTAGTTACAGGGGGGAGCAGTACTTC.

The V gene is TRBV7-8, the J gene TRBJ2-1; D ambiguous. V was shortened by 0 bases and J by 9 bases, with 12 bases between the two germline ends. This CDR3 is 14 amino acids long. CDR1 is SGHVS, CDR2 FQNEAQ, per germline. Here the CDR3 DNA reads TGTGCCAGCAGCTTAGCGTCCCTCGGCGGTGAGCAGTTCTTC. Translation: CASSLASLGGEQFF.

The chain joins TRBV9 to TRBJ2-1; 8 nucleotides agree with TRBD1. CDR3 length: 18 amino acids. V dropped 0 bases and J dropped 4; count of bases not matched to a gene: 12. Germline CDR1 SGDLS, CDR2 YYNGEE. The CDR3 loop is CASSVEGGQGAYYNEQFF. The CDR3 DNA reads as TGTGCCAGCAGCGTAGAAGGAGGGCAGGGGGCGTATTACAATGAGCAGTTCTTC.

The chain couples TRBV27 to TRBJ2-1; D remains unclear. Germline CDR1 and CDR2: MNHEY and SMNVEV (reference sequence). The CDR3 is 16 residues long. Trimming removed 2 bases from V and 0 bases from J, with 11 bases in between. This chain's CDR3 is CASSLKAASSYNEQFF. In DNA, the CDR3 is TGTGCCAGCAGTTTAAAGGCGGCTAGCTCCTACAATGAGCAGTTCTTC.

The chain couples TRBV5-1 to TRBJ2-3; 8 bases line up with TRBD1. Germline loops: CDR1 SGHRS, CDR2 YFSETQ. The CDR3 runs 16 residues. The junction had 11 bases not matched to a gene; V was cut back by 4 bases and J by 4 bases. The CDR3 DNA reads TGCGCCAGCAGCCCGAAGACAGGGGCGGTTCCAGATACGCAGTATTTT. It is translated as CASSPKTGAVPDTQYF.

This clone was counted between two and nine times. V usage is TRBV9 and J usage is TRBJ1-1; D is ambiguous. Between the trimmed V and J ends, which lost 1 base and 0 bases, there was a span of 10 bases. The CDR3 length is 15 residues. Germline V gene lookup returns CDR1 SGDLS and CDR2 YYNGEE. CDR3 nucleotide sequence: TGTGCCAGCAGCGTAAGGTCTTCATTGAACACTGAAGCTTTCTTT. Translated, it gives CASSVRSSLNTEAFF.

This clone was counted a single time. The chain has TRBV29-1 and TRBJ2-2, with D perhaps matching TRBD2 (6 bases). The germline V gene has CDR1 SQVTM and CDR2 ANQGSEA. The CDR3 spans 17 residues. Trimming left V 4 bases short and J 3 bases short, with 21 bases between. The CDR3, as DNA: TGCAGCGTTGCGTTCGCTAGCGCCTACCTCTACACCGGGGAGCTGTTTTTT. Translating gives CSVAFASAYLYTGELFF.

The chain recombines TRBV28 with TRBJ2-3; 12 nucleotides line up with TRBD2. The germline V gene encodes CDR1 MDHEN and CDR2 SYDVKM. The trim removed 4 bases at V and 0 bases at J, leaving 14 bases unmatched. CDR3 length: 20 amino acids. CDR3 coding DNA: TGTGCCAGCAGTTCTCAATTTCACACCGGGACTAGCGGGAGCACAGATACGCAGTATTTT. Its translation: CASSSQFHTGTSGSTDTQYF.

This chain joins TRBV28 and TRBJ1-2; 7 positions agree with TRBD1. The germline CDR1 and CDR2 sequences are MDHEN and SYDVKM. The CDR3 is made up of 14 amino acids. The ends lost 5 bases at V and 4 bases at J; junction bases unmatched: 7. The CDR3 DNA is TGTGCCAGCAGTCTATCCCGGACAGGCTATGGCTACACCTTC. Translation gives CASSLSRTGYGYTF.

V gene TRBV14 combines with J gene TRBJ2-1; D is possibly TRBD1 (5 bases). Per germline, CDR1 SGHDN and CDR2 FVKESK. The length of the CDR3 is 14 residues. Deletions cut 3 bases from V and 4 bases from J, with 10 bases between. Written as DNA, the CDR3 is TGTGCCAGCAGCCATGTGGACAATTACAATGAGCAGTTCTTC. Its protein is CASSHVDNYNEQFF. The whole variable domain, filled in from reference TRBV14 and TRBJ2-1, reads EAGVTQFPSHSVIEKGQTVTLRCDPISGHDNLYWYRRVMGKEIKFLLHFVKESKQDESGMPNNRFLAERTGGTYSTLKVQPAELEDSGVYFCASSHVDNYNEQFFGPGTRLTVL.

The rearrangement joins TRBV7-6 to TRBJ1-1; D is unclear. CDR1 is SGHVS, CDR2 FNYEAQ, per germline. This CDR3 contains 14 residues. Trimming left V 2 bases short and J 4 bases short, with 11 bases between. CDR3 sequence reads: CASSLTRFGTEAFF. CDR3 coding DNA: TGTGCCAGCAGCTTAACGCGGTTCGGCACTGAAGCTTTCTTT.

This clone has a single count. CDR3 DNA: TGTGCCAGCAGTTTACAGCGCTTAGGGTGGGAGCAGTACTTC. Translated: CASSLQRLGWEQYF. This chain uses TRBV28 with TRBJ2-7; D call uncertain. CDR1 is MDHEN and CDR2 is SYDVKM in the germline V gene. CDR3 length: 14 amino acids. V dropped 2 bases and J dropped 7 bases, with 15 bases sitting between them. The full variable domain, in which reference TRBV28 and TRBJ2-7 provide the parts outside the CDR3, is DVKVTQSSRYLVKRTGEKVFLECVQDMDHENMFWYRQDPGLGLRLIYFSYDVKMKEKGDIPEGYSVSREKKERFSLILESASTNQTSMYLCASSLQRLGWEQYFGPGTRLTVT.

This chain uses TRBV6-4 with TRBJ2-1; maybe TRBD2 (6 bases). This CDR3 spans 15 amino acids. Germline loops: CDR1 MRHNA, CDR2 SNTAGT. V shed 0 bases and J shed 5 bases, with 11 bases lying between them. As DNA, the CDR3 is TGTGCCAGCAGTGACTCTGCGGGATTGAACAATGAGCAGTTCTTC. Amino acids: CASSDSAGLNNEQFF.

The chain recombines TRBV27 with TRBJ2-5; D is tentatively TRBD1 or TRBD2 (5 bases each). Germline assignment: CDR1 MNHEY and CDR2 SMNVEV (reference sequence). Trimming shortened V by 6 bases and J by 3 bases, and 17 bases separated the two germline ends. The CDR3 contains 15 residues. The CDR3 DNA follows: TGTGCCAGCAGCTATCCGGTTGGGGGAAAAGAGACCCAGTACTTC. It is translated as CASSYPVGGKETQYF.

V gene TRBV7-2 combines with J gene TRBJ2-3, with 7 bases identical to TRBD2. The CDR3 is 17 residues long. Unmatched junction bases numbered 10, after V lost 1 base and J lost 3 bases. The germline CDR1 and CDR2 sequences are SGHTA and FQGNSA. Written as DNA, the CDR3 is TGTGCCAGCAGCTTAGTTAGTCTAGCGGAGCCGACAGATACGCAGTATTTT. Protein product: CASSLVSLAEPTDTQYF.

The CDR3 region is CAIKSGPGTDTQYF. CDR3 nucleotide sequence: TGTGCCATCAAGAGCGGACCAGGCACAGATACGCAGTATTTT. The rearrangement joins TRBV10-3 to TRBJ2-3, with D maybe TRBD2 (5 bases). Trimming removed 7 bases from V and 1 base from J, with 12 bases in between. This CDR3 comprises 14 residues. In germline, CDR1 is ENHRY, CDR2 SYGVKD.

V usage is TRBV29-1 and J usage is TRBJ2-1, with TRBD2 identical over 11 bases. Germline V gives CDR1 SQVTM, CDR2 ANQGSEA. Trimming removed 5 bases from V and 6 bases from J; junction bases left unmatched: 12. The CDR3 contains 16 residues. In nucleotides, the CDR3 is TGCAGCGTTCACGGGACTAGCGGAGCCCGGGGCAATGAGCAGTTCTTC. This translates into CSVHGTSGARGNEQFF.

The CDR3 spells CAGSFGGPNEQFF. The CDR3, as DNA: TGTGCCGGATCCTTTGGGGGGCCCAATGAGCAGTTCTTC. This chain joins TRBV28 and TRBJ2-1, with D tentatively TRBD1 or TRBD2 (6 bases each). V was shortened by 11 bases and J by 6 bases, with 17 bases between the two germline ends. CDR1 is MDHEN, CDR2 SYDVKM, per germline. There are 13 residues in the CDR3. Full variable domain (outside the CDR3, taken from reference TRBV28 and TRBJ2-1): DVKVTQSSRYLVKRTGEKVFLECVQDMDHENMFWYRQDPGLGLRLIYFSYDVKMKEKGDIPEGYSVSREKKERFSLILESASTNQTSMYLCAGSFGGPNEQFFGPGTRLTVL.

The chain employs TRBV4-3 and TRBJ2-7, with D unclear. CDR3 size: 15 residues. Germline V lookup: CDR1 LGHNA, CDR2 YSLEER. Trimming pared 0 bases from V and 4 bases from J, leaving 13 bases between. In DNA form, the CDR3 reads TGCGCCAGCAGCCAAGATTTGGGATTTGGGTACGAGCAGTACTTC. Translation: CASSQDLGFGYEQYF.

The genes are TRBV9 and TRBJ1-2, with TRBD1 matching over 8 bases. The CDR3 runs 20 residues. With 3 bases clipped from V and 1 base from J, the junction kept 20 bases outside the gene matches. Germline V gene lookup returns CDR1 SGDLS and CDR2 YYNGEE. The CDR3 coding sequence is TGTGCCAGCAGCGGCCAGGTTGACAGGGGTGCGCCGGGTTATAACTATGGCTACACCTTC. Translation gives CASSGQVDRGAPGYNYGYTF.

The chain employs TRBV28 and TRBJ1-2; D may be TRBD1 (6 bases). This CDR3 region has 13 residues. Germline CDR1 and CDR2: MDHEN and SYDVKM. Trimming pared 7 bases from V and 7 bases from J, leaving 16 bases between. The CDR3 sequence is CASKQDSSIGYTF. For the CDR3, the DNA is TGTGCCAGCAAACAGGACAGCTCTATTGGCTACACCTTC.

The rearrangement joins TRBV29-1 to TRBJ2-7; D tentatively fits TRBD1 or TRBD2 (5 bases each). Trimming took 3 bases from V and 5 from J, leaving 11 bases between them. This CDR3 is built from 12 residues. Germline CDR1 is SQVTM and CDR2 is ANQGSEA. The CDR3 region is CSVDTGPNEQYF. In DNA, the CDR3 is TGCAGCGTTGACACGGGACCGAACGAGCAGTACTTC.

The gene calls are TRBV28 and TRBJ2-7; D is possibly TRBD1 or TRBD2 (5 bases each). This CDR3 spans 22 amino acids. Germline lookup yields CDR1 MDHEN and CDR2 SYDVKM. Trimming took off 2 bases at V and 0 bases at J, with 32 bases between the two ends. CDR3 protein: CASSLLALVPGSGEGTSYEQYF. The CDR3 DNA follows: TGTGCCAGCAGTTTACTTGCTCTCGTCCCTGGTTCTGGCGAAGGGACCTCCTACGAGCAGTACTTC.

There are a few counts of this clone. Other DNA sequences in the same sample also yield this CDR3. The CDR3 sequence: CASSTGGNQPQHF. The CDR3, as DNA: TGTGCCAGCAGCACTGGGGGCAATCAGCCCCAGCATTTT. The genes are TRBV5-6 and TRBJ1-5, with D hard to call. The CDR3 is 13 residues long. Germline CDR1 SGHDT, CDR2 YYEEEE. Trimming cost V 4 bases and J 2 bases, with 7 bases left between them.

This clone was seen once. The V and J genes are TRBV5-4 and TRBJ2-1; TRBD2 is a possible D gene (5 bases). This CDR3 region has 14 residues. CDR1 and CDR2 from the germline V gene are SGHNT and YYREEE (reference sequence). Trimming left V 6 bases short and J 7 bases short, with 17 bases between. The CDR3 region is CASNLEGDRNEQFF. In DNA, the CDR3 is TGTGCCAGCAATCTCGAGGGAGATAGGAATGAGCAGTTCTTC.

Written as DNA, the CDR3 is TGCGCCAGCAGCTTGGCCGGGGGGGGACCCACCTACGAGCAGTACTTC. It encodes CASSLAGGGPTYEQYF. This rearrangement joins TRBV5-1 to TRBJ2-7, with 8 bases that match TRBD2. V lost 0 bases to trimming and J lost 2 bases; unmatched junction nucleotides: 7. Germline CDR1 reads SGHRS; CDR2 reads YFSETQ. This CDR3 comprises 16 residues.

The V and J genes are TRBV7-9 and TRBJ2-2, with 8 nucleotides matching TRBD1. The V gene's germline CDR1 is SEHNR and CDR2 FQNEAQ (reference sequence). With 6 bases clipped from V and 0 bases from J, the junction kept 6 bases outside the gene matches. This CDR3 comprises 16 residues. CDR3 nucleotides: TGTGCCAGCAGTCCGGGACAGGTTTCGAACACCGGGGAGCTGTTTTTT. Translation gives CASSPGQVSNTGELFF.

The chain joins TRBV2 to TRBJ2-1, with 7 bases fitting TRBD2. Germline V CDR1 and CDR2: SNHLY, FYNNEI. Unmatched junction bases numbered 8, after V lost 9 bases and J lost 3 bases. This CDR3 is 14 amino acids long. The CDR3 loop is CASRPGTIYNEQFF. The CDR3 DNA is TGTGCCAGTCGTCCCGGGACTATCTACAATGAGCAGTTCTTC.